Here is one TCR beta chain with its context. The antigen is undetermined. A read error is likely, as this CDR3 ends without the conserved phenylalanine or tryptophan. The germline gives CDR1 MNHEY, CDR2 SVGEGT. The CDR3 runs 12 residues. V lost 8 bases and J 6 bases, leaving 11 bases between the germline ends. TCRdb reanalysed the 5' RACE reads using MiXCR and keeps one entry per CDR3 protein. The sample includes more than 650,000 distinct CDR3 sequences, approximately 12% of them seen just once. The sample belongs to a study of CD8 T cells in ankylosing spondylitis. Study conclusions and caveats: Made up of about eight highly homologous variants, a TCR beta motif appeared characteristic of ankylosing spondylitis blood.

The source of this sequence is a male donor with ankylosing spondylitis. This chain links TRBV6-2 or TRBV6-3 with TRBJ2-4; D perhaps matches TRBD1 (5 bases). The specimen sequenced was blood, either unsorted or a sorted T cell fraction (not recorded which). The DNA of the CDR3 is TGTGCCAGCCGCCTCGACAGAAACATTCAGTACCTC. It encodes CASRLDRNIQYL.